This entry lists 18 T cell receptor beta chains sequenced from one sample in a study of blood T cell repertoires in COVID-19. Repertoires were generated with immunoSEQ multiplex PCR, while TCRdb's copy carries only in-frame clones and drops some. The sample has over 85,000 clones, around nine tenths seen once. Sequenced: peripheral blood. The receptors come from a woman of 80 years or more with acute or convalescent COVID-19.

In DNA form, the CDR3 reads TGCACCCTTAGCGGGGGGTCACAAGAGACCCAGTACTTC. Translation: CTLSGGSQETQYF. The chain combines TRBV29-1 with TRBJ2-5, with 10 bases aligning to TRBD2. In germline, CDR1 is SQVTM, CDR2 ANQGSEA. There are 13 residues in the CDR3.

The rearrangement joins TRBV7-2 to TRBJ1-1; 10 bases agree with TRBD1. The CDR3 runs 17 residues. Germline lookup yields CDR1 SGHTA and CDR2 FQGNSA. V lost 5 bases, J lost 6 bases, and 15 bases stayed unmatched. CDR3 coding DNA: TGTGCCAGCAGCCCCCGGGACAGGGGCGCGATGGGGGCTGAAGCTTTCTTT. Translated, it gives CASSPRDRGAMGAEAFF.

The chain has TRBV6-5 and TRBJ1-2, with 9 positions matching TRBD1. Germline V lookup: CDR1 MNHEY, CDR2 SVGAGI. This CDR3 is built from 15 residues. Losses at the gene ends were 5 bases for V and 8 bases for J; bases not matched to a gene: 12. CDR3 in DNA: TGTGCCAGCAGTCCTTGGGGACAGGGTGGATTAGGCTACACCTTC. Translating gives CASSPWGQGGLGYTF.

The chain carries TRBV12-3 or TRBV12-4 and TRBJ2-1; 10 bases fit TRBD2. The CDR3 consists of 12 residues. V shed 6 bases and J 12 bases; nucleotides not matched to a gene: 5. The CDR3 region has the DNA TGTGCCAGCAGCCGGGTAGCGGGGGGGCAGTTCTTC. Protein product: CASSRVAGGQFF.

V is TRBV12-5 and J is TRBJ2-1, with 9 bases that match TRBD1. V lost 5 bases to trimming and J lost 5 bases; unmatched junction nucleotides: 4. CDR3 length: 14 residues. Germline V CDR1 and CDR2: LGHNT, FRNRAP. The DNA of the CDR3 is TGTGCTAGTGGTAGGGGGGACAGGGACAATGAGCAGTTCTTC. Translated: CASGRGDRDNEQFF. The variable domain in full, completed from reference TRBV12-5 and TRBJ2-1, reads DARVTQTPRHKVTEMGQEVTMRCQPILGHNTVFWYRQTMMQGLELLAYFRNRAPLDDSGMPKDRFSAEMPDATLATLKIQPSEPRDSAVYFCASGRGDRDNEQFFGPGTRLTVL.

This chain links TRBV2 with TRBJ1-3; D is possibly TRBD1 (5 bases). CDR3 length: 15 amino acids. Trimming left V 3 bases short and J 0 bases short, with 9 bases between. In germline, CDR1 is SNHLY, CDR2 FYNNEI. CDR3: CASSDPRVSGNTIYF. As DNA, the CDR3 is TGTGCCAGCAGTGACCCCAGGGTCTCTGGAAACACCATATATTTT.

The chain recombines TRBV6-1 with TRBJ1-2; D may be TRBD1 (6 bases). Germline-derived CDR1 and CDR2 are MNHNS and SASEGT. V dropped 1 base and J dropped 8 bases, with 8 bases sitting between them. The CDR3 is made up of 12 amino acids. The CDR3 DNA reads TGTGCCAGCAGTGAAGGAAGGGGGGGCTACACCTTC. This gives the protein CASSEGRGGYTF.

This chain joins TRBV19 and TRBJ1-2, with TRBD1 as a possible D gene (6 bases). Trimming shortened V by 7 bases and J by 1 base, and 16 bases separated the two germline ends. The V gene's germline CDR1 is LNHDA and CDR2 SQIVND (reference sequence). The CDR3 sequence is 15 residues long. CDR3 in amino acids: CASTDGQYHNYGYTF. In nucleotides, the CDR3 is TGTGCCAGTACTGATGGACAGTATCATAACTATGGCTACACCTTC.

The rearrangement joins TRBV5-1 to TRBJ2-7, with 8 bases matching TRBD2. This CDR3 is built from 14 residues. Trimming at V came to 4 bases and at J to 3 bases, leaving 6 bases not matched to a gene. Germline-derived CDR1 and CDR2 are SGHRS and YFSETQ. The CDR3 sequence: CASSLYGRVYEQYF. The CDR3 DNA follows: TGCGCCAGCAGCCTCTACGGGAGGGTCTACGAGCAGTACTTC.

The chain is built from TRBV27 and TRBJ1-1; D gene unclear. CDR1 MNHEY and CDR2 SMNVEV come from the germline V gene (reference sequence). Trimming took 10 bases from V and 4 from J, leaving 13 bases between them. The CDR3 has 12 amino acids. CDR3 in DNA: TGTGCCACCTGGCGGCATGTCACTGAAGCTTTCTTT. Its translation is CATWRHVTEAFF.

This clone was detected a few times. The chain uses TRBV29-1 and TRBJ1-1; 10 bases match TRBD1. The CDR3 runs to 13 residues. Germline CDR1 SQVTM, CDR2 ANQGSEA. V shed 8 bases, J shed 4 bases, and the junction held 7 bases outside the gene matches. The CDR3 DNA follows: TGCAGCACCCGAGGGACAGGGGTCACTGAAGCTTTCTTT. Its translation is CSTRGTGVTEAFF.

This clone appeared a few times. This chain connects TRBV7-9 to TRBJ1-5, with 11 bases aligning to TRBD1. This CDR3 region has 15 residues. The junction had 5 bases not matched to a gene; V was cut back by 5 bases and J by 5 bases. The germline V gene has CDR1 SEHNR and CDR2 FQNEAQ (reference sequence). The CDR3 DNA sequence: TGTGCCAGCAGCCCCGGGACAGGGGGTTATCAGCCCCAGCATTTT. It translates to CASSPGTGGYQPQHF.

The rearrangement joins TRBV29-1 to TRBJ2-5, with 8 bases fitting TRBD1. Trimming cost V 7 bases and J 5 bases; bases outside gene matches: 6. The CDR3 has 12 residues. In germline, CDR1 is SQVTM, CDR2 ANQGSEA. The CDR3 is CSARQGSETQYF. CDR3 bases: TGCAGCGCCCGACAGGGGAGTGAGACCCAGTACTTC.

The rearrangement uses TRBV11-2 and TRBJ2-7, with D maybe TRBD1 (6 bases). Germline assignment: CDR1 SGHAT and CDR2 FQNNGV. The CDR3 extends over 14 amino acids. V was clipped by 5 bases and J by 2 bases, with 13 bases between them. Written as DNA, the CDR3 is TGTGCCAGCAGCCTTCCCCACAGGGCCTACGAGCAGTACTTC. Its protein is CASSLPHRAYEQYF.

This rearrangement joins TRBV2 to TRBJ1-5, with 9 bases that match TRBD1. CDR3 size: 16 residues. CDR1 SNHLY and CDR2 FYNNEI come from the germline V gene. V was clipped by 5 bases and J by 4 bases; unmatched bases: 9. The DNA for the CDR3 is TGTGCCAGCAGTCCACTCAGGGGACAGGGAAATCAGCCCCAGCATTTT. Its protein is CASSPLRGQGNQPQHF.

This chain joins TRBV19 and TRBJ1-1, with 8 bases aligning to TRBD1. CDR1 is LNHDA, CDR2 SQIVND, per germline (reference sequence). V lost 7 bases, J lost 7 bases, and 11 bases stayed unmatched. The CDR3 extends over 14 amino acids. The chain's CDR3 is CASTPTGQGYEAFF. The DNA of the CDR3 is TGTGCCAGTACCCCCACCGGACAGGGCTATGAAGCTTTCTTT.

The chain recombines TRBV5-8 with TRBJ2-5; 8 bases match TRBD1. The CDR3 totals 15 residues. Germline CDR1 SGHTS, CDR2 YDEGEE. Germline trimming cut 4 bases from V and 5 bases from J; bases unmatched to any gene: 10. CDR3 in amino acids: CASSQRTGKKETQYF. The CDR3 coding sequence is TGTGCCAGCAGCCAACGGACAGGGAAAAAGGAGACCCAGTACTTC.

The chain employs TRBV5-1 and TRBJ1-2; D unclear. V was pared by 5 bases and J by 0 bases, with 8 bases between. Germline values: CDR1 SGHRS, CDR2 YFSETQ. This CDR3 is 13 amino acids long. The CDR3 loop reads CASSNGANYGYTF. The CDR3 DNA is TGCGCCAGCAGTAACGGAGCTAACTATGGCTACACCTTC.